The 27 T cell receptor beta chains below were found in one sample sequenced in a study of blood T cell repertoires in COVID-19. TCRdb's copy holds only in-frame clones and misses some; the assay was immunoSEQ multiplex PCR. This table has about 420,000 clones, around 90% appearing once. Sequenced: peripheral blood. All receptors come from a man younger than 30 with COVID-19, enrolled during active disease.

J is TRBJ2-1 and V is TRBV19; unclear D gene. Germline V gene sequence: CDR1 LNHDA, CDR2 SQIVND (reference sequence). Trimming removed 3 bases at V and 4 bases at J, with 13 bases between. The CDR3 loop spans 15 amino acids. CDR3 sequence reads: CASSIAGSKYNEQFF. The CDR3 nucleotides read TGTGCCAGTAGTATTGCAGGTAGTAAATACAATGAGCAGTTCTTC.

This clone was observed once. The rearrangement links TRBV3-1 (or the pseudogene TRBV3-2) to TRBJ1-1, with 7 bases that match TRBD1. The CDR3 extends over 14 amino acids. The V gene's germline CDR1 is LGHDT and CDR2 YNNKEL (reference sequence). Losses at the gene ends were 6 bases for V and 0 bases for J; bases not matched to a gene: 4. This chain's CDR3 is CASRATGLNTEAFF. DNA of the CDR3: TGTGCCAGCAGGGCGACAGGGCTGAACACTGAAGCTTTCTTT.

V gene TRBV27 combines with J gene TRBJ2-7; 8 nucleotides agree with TRBD1. The J segment lost 3 bases and the V segment lost 5 bases, leaving 9 bases of the junction unmatched. This CDR3 has 15 residues. The V gene's germline CDR1 is MNHEY and CDR2 SMNVEV (reference sequence). CDR3 region: CASSPVGQGDYEQYF. The CDR3 DNA sequence: TGTGCCAGCAGTCCCGTCGGACAGGGCGACTACGAGCAGTACTTC.

V gene TRBV28 combines with J gene TRBJ2-3; a possible D gene is TRBD2 (5 bases). The CDR3 runs 12 residues. Germline CDR1 and CDR2: MDHEN and SYDVKM. With 4 bases removed from V and 10 bases from J, the gap between germline ends came to 12 bases. CDR3 in amino acids: CASSSGKVAQYF. CDR3 DNA: TGTGCCAGCAGTTCCGGGAAGGTGGCGCAGTATTTT.

V is TRBV3-1 (or the pseudogene TRBV3-2) and J is TRBJ2-5; 9 positions agree with TRBD2. V shed 5 bases and J 5 bases; nucleotides not matched to a gene: 6. This CDR3 region has 14 residues. Germline V lookup: CDR1 LGHDT, CDR2 YNNKEL (reference sequence). DNA for the CDR3: TGTGCCAGCAGCGGACTAGCGTTCGGGGAGACCCAGTACTTC. Its protein product is CASSGLAFGETQYF.

This clone was picked up a small number of times. The CDR3 here is CASSPQLTDRDNEKLFF. The CDR3 nucleotides read TGTGCCAGCTCACCACAACTTACCGACAGGGATAATGAAAAACTGTTTTTT. The chain combines TRBV18 with TRBJ1-4, with 7 bases identical to TRBD1. The J segment lost 4 bases and the V segment lost 1 base, leaving 9 bases of the junction unmatched. Germline assignment: CDR1 KGHSH and CDR2 LQKENI. The CDR3 loop spans 17 amino acids.

The CDR3 sequence: CATSDFGDSYTGELFF. CDR3 DNA: TGTGCCACCAGTGATTTTGGGGACTCCTACACCGGGGAGCTGTTTTTT. The chain employs TRBV24-1 and TRBJ2-2, with TRBD2 as a possible D gene (6 bases). Germline lookup yields CDR1 KGHDR and CDR2 SFDVKD. The CDR3 contains 16 residues. V was trimmed by 1 base and J by 3 bases, leaving 11 bases between them.

This chain uses TRBV30 with TRBJ1-6, with D perhaps matching TRBD1 (5 bases). Trimming cost V 4 bases and J 2 bases, with 15 bases left between them. Germline V lookup: CDR1 GTSNPN, CDR2 SVGIG (reference sequence). This CDR3 region has 16 residues. In DNA, the CDR3 is TGTGCCTGGACCCGGGGGGGAGAGGCCTATAATTCACCCCTCCACTTT. This sequence encodes CAWTRGGEAYNSPLHF.

V is TRBV2 and J is TRBJ1-1, with 9 bases that match TRBD1. From germline, CDR1 is SNHLY and CDR2 FYNNEI. The CDR3 is made up of 13 amino acids. V shed 7 bases, J shed 7 bases, and the junction held 7 bases outside the gene matches. The CDR3 DNA reads TGTGCCAGCATTACGGACAGGGGCGGTGAAGCTTTCTTT. Protein product: CASITDRGGEAFF.

This chain joins TRBV10-3 and TRBJ1-1; D may be TRBD1 (5 bases). The V end was cut by 2 bases, the J end by 0 bases, with 10 bases between. Germline CDR1 and CDR2: ENHRY and SYGVKD. This CDR3 region has 15 residues. Here the CDR3 reads CAISETTDLNTEAFF. Written as DNA, the CDR3 is TGTGCCATCAGTGAGACGACAGATTTGAACACTGAAGCTTTCTTT.

This chain connects TRBV29-1 to TRBJ1-2, with a possible D match to TRBD1 (5 bases). Trimming pared 4 bases from V and 8 bases from J, leaving 14 bases between. CDR3 size: 12 residues. CDR1 is SQVTM, CDR2 ANQGSEA, per germline. CDR3: CSVGAGGYGYTF. Here the CDR3 DNA reads TGCAGCGTTGGTGCCGGGGGTTACGGCTACACCTTC.

The rearrangement joins TRBV6-2 or TRBV6-3 to TRBJ2-7, with D tentatively TRBD2 (6 bases). The CDR3 runs 15 residues. Trimming took 0 bases from V and 4 from J, leaving 13 bases between them. In germline, CDR1 is MNHEY, CDR2 SVGEGT. The CDR3 spells CASSYSGRAGYEQYF. CDR3 coding DNA: TGTGCCAGCAGTTACTCGGGACGCGCGGGGTACGAGCAGTACTTC.

As concerns this clone: Other nucleotide sequences in the sample specify the same CDR3. This chain connects TRBV6-5 to TRBJ2-3; 7 nucleotides line up with TRBD1. The CDR3 consists of 14 residues. Trimming cost V 8 bases and J 0 bases; bases outside gene matches: 5. Germline lookup yields CDR1 MNHEY and CDR2 SVGAGI. CDR3 loop: CASRDRTSTDTQYF. CDR3 DNA: TGTGCCAGCCGGGACAGAACTAGCACAGATACGCAGTATTTT.

The CDR3 loop reads CASSANSENEKLFF. In nucleotides, the CDR3 is TGTGCCAGCAGTGCCAACTCTGAAAATGAAAAACTGTTTTTT. This chain joins TRBV2 and TRBJ1-4; D gene unclear. V was clipped by 4 bases and J by 5 bases, with 11 bases between them. The germline V gene encodes CDR1 SNHLY and CDR2 FYNNEI. The CDR3 is 14 residues long.

The rearrangement links TRBV7-8 to TRBJ2-7; 8 bases are a match to TRBD1. This CDR3 has 16 amino acids. With V trimmed by 5 bases and J by 1 base, 10 bases remained unmatched. Per germline, CDR1 SGHVS and CDR2 FQNEAQ. The CDR3 DNA is TGTGCCAGCAGCACCTACACCGGGACAGGATCCTACGAGCAGTACTTC. Protein sequence: CASSTYTGTGSYEQYF. Based on the CDR3 plus reference TRBV7-8 and TRBJ2-7, the full variable domain is GAGVSQSPRYKVAKRGQDVALRCDPISGHVSLFWYQQALGQGPEFLTYFQNEAQLDKSGLPSDRFFAERPEGSVSTLKIQRTQQEDSAVYLCASSTYTGTGSYEQYFGPGTRLTVT.

The table lists this clone with a count of one. The chain carries TRBV2 and TRBJ2-1, with 9 bases lining up with TRBD2. V gave up 3 bases and J gave up 12 bases; unmatched junction bases: 15. CDR1 is SNHLY, CDR2 FYNNEI, per germline. This CDR3 has 16 residues. CDR3 in DNA: TGTGCCAGCAGTGAGGGGATCGGACTAGCGTATAGTGGGCAGTTCTTC. Protein sequence: CASSEGIGLAYSGQFF.

This chain uses TRBV5-5 with TRBJ2-4; weak D call: TRBD1 (5 bases). Trimming removed 0 bases from V and 7 bases from J, with 17 bases in between. Looked up from germline, CDR1 is SGHKS and CDR2 is YYEKEE (reference sequence). CDR3 size: 16 residues. CDR3 sequence reads: CASSLDPHQGRNIQYF. CDR3 bases: TGTGCCAGCAGCTTGGACCCCCACCAGGGTCGGAACATTCAGTACTTC.

J is TRBJ1-5 and V is TRBV6-5; TRBD1 agrees at 8 bases. CDR3 length equals 15 residues. Per the germline V gene, CDR1 is MNHEY and CDR2 is SVGAGI. The ends lost 0 bases at V and 6 bases at J; junction bases unmatched: 4. The CDR3 region has the DNA TGTGCCAGCAGTTACTCCGCAGGGGGCGTTCAGCCCCAGCATTTT. Translation: CASSYSAGGVQPQHF.

The chain carries TRBV5-1 and TRBJ2-1, with 8 bases aligning to TRBD2. The CDR3 totals 13 residues. Germline V gene lookup returns CDR1 SGHRS and CDR2 YFSETQ. Unmatched junction bases numbered 7, after V lost 5 bases and J lost 9 bases. The CDR3 sequence is CASSPGGAGEQFF. As DNA, the CDR3 is TGCGCCAGCAGTCCCGGGGGGGCCGGTGAGCAGTTCTTC.

The chain uses TRBV19 and TRBJ1-1; 9 bases are shared with TRBD1. The CDR3 runs to 16 residues. The V gene's germline CDR1 is LNHDA and CDR2 SQIVND (reference sequence). V was clipped by 3 bases and J by 5 bases; unmatched bases: 10. CDR3 nucleotide sequence: TGTGCCAGTAGTATGGGACCGGGACAGGGAACGACTGAAGCTTTCTTT. This gives the protein CASSMGPGQGTTEAFF.

The V gene is TRBV5-6, the J gene TRBJ2-4; 12 nucleotides align to TRBD1. There are 15 residues in the CDR3. V trimming: 1 base; J trimming: 8 bases; junction bases outside the gene matches: 4. Per germline, CDR1 SGHDT and CDR2 YYEEEE. CDR3 sequence (DNA): TGTGCCAGCAGCTTGCCGGGACAGGGGGCATACATTCAGTACTTC. The encoded protein is CASSLPGQGAYIQYF.

The genes are TRBV5-4 and TRBJ2-7, with 9 bases lining up with TRBD1. Germline CDR1 SGHNT, CDR2 YYREEE (reference sequence). V dropped 4 bases and J dropped 4; count of bases not matched to a gene: 9. The CDR3 runs to 15 residues. The chain's CDR3 is CASSPRQGVKYEQYF. CDR3 DNA: TGTGCCAGCAGCCCCAGACAGGGGGTAAAGTACGAGCAGTACTTC.

The J gene is TRBJ2-4, the V gene TRBV4-1; D is unresolved. CDR1 and CDR2 from the germline V gene are MGHRA and YSYEKL. The CDR3 runs to 11 residues. Trimming pared 0 bases from V and 9 bases from J, leaving 3 bases between. CDR3 in amino acids: CASSQDRIQYF. In nucleotides, the CDR3 is TGCGCCAGCAGCCAAGACCGCATTCAGTACTTC.

V usage is TRBV27 and J usage is TRBJ2-2, with 11 nucleotides matching TRBD2. Unmatched junction bases numbered 4, after V lost 3 bases and J lost 7 bases. The length of the CDR3 is 15 residues. Germline assignment: CDR1 MNHEY and CDR2 SMNVEV (reference sequence). The CDR3 sequence: CASSLTSGANGELFF. The DNA for the CDR3 is TGTGCCAGCAGTTTGACTAGCGGGGCGAACGGGGAGCTGTTTTTT.

The chain joins TRBV5-3 to TRBJ2-1, with a weak D call TRBD2 (7 bases). TRBV5-3 is labeled an ORF, and its function is uncertain. This CDR3 spans 16 amino acids. V lost 0 bases, J lost 2 bases, and 12 bases lay in between. CDR3 residues: CARSLGRGAPYNEQFF. The CDR3 DNA follows: TGTGCCAGAAGCTTGGGTCGGGGGGCCCCCTACAATGAGCAGTTCTTC.

The genes are TRBV11-2 and TRBJ1-2, with 8 positions matching TRBD1. The V gene end was trimmed by 5 bases and the J gene end by 8 bases; junction bases not matched to a gene: 4. The germline V gene encodes CDR1 SGHAT and CDR2 FQNNGV. CDR3 size: 12 residues. The CDR3 protein is CASSTGGRGYTF. CDR3 bases: TGTGCCAGCAGCACAGGGGGACGGGGCTACACCTTC.

The chain links TRBV12-5 to TRBJ1-6, with TRBD1 as a possible D gene (6 bases). The germline gives CDR1 LGHNT, CDR2 FRNRAP. V was clipped by 6 bases and J by 10 bases, with 19 bases between them. This CDR3 comprises 15 residues. The CDR3 nucleotides are TGTGCTAGTGGCAAATCACAGGGTGGAAGGTCACCCCTCCACTTT. Its translation is CASGKSQGGRSPLHF.